The TCR beta chain under discussion was sequenced for a study of cytomegalovirus exposure and HLA in healthy donors. At the level of the study: An earlier analysis found under 130 million unique TCR beta sequences from around 180 million T cells.

This clone was picked up one time. Antigen specificity is unknown. The primer mix had 60 Vbeta and 13 Jbeta primers. Measured with immunoSEQ multiplex PCR; TCRdb has only the in-frame clones, and not every one. The data contain about 140,000 clones, 82% of them singletons. Whole-study findings and limits: Within an earlier analysis, most TCR beta V segments proved productive either about 90% or about 30% of the time.

Germline trimming cut 4 bases from V and 0 bases from J; bases unmatched to any gene: 10. Germline V gene data show CDR1 as SGHRS and CDR2 as YFSETQ. The length of the CDR3 is 17 residues. The source is a woman in her thirties or forties in good health and CMV-seronegative. V is TRBV5-1 and J is TRBJ2-7; 10 nucleotides line up with TRBD1. Sample: PBMCs. The CDR3 coding sequence is TGCGCCAGCAGCCGTGTTACAGGGACAGGGGCCTCCTACGAGCAGTACTTC. This codes for CASSRVTGTGASYEQYF.